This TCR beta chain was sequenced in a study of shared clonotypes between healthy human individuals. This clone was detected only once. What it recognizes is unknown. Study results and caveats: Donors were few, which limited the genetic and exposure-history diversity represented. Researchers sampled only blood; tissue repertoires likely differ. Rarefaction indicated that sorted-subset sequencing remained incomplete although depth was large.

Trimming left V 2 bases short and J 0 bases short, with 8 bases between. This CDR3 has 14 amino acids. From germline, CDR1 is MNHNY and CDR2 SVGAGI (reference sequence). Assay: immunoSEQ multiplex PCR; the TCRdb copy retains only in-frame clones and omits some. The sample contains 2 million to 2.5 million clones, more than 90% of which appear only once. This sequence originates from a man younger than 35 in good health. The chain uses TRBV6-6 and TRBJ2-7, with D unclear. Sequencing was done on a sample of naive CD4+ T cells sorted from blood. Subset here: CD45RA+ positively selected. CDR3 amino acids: CASSYLTGSYEQYF. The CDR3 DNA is TGTGCCAGCAGTTACCTCACGGGCTCCTACGAGCAGTACTTC.